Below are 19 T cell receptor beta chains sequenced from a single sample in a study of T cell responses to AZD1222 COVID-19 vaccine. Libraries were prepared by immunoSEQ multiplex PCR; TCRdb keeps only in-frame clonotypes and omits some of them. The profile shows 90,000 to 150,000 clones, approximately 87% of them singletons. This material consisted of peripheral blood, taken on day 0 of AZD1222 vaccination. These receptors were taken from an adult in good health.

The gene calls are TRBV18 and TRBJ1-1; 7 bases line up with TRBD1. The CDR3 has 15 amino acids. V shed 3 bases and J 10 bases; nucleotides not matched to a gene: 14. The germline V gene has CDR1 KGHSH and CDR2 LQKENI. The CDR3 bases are TGTGCCAGCTCACCCGGGAACAGGGGAGAAGTTGGAGCTTTCTTT. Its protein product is CASSPGNRGEVGAFF.

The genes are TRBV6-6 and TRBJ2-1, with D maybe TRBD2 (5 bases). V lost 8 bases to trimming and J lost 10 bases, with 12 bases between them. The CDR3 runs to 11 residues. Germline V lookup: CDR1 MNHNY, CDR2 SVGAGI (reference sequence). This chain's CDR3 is CASSRSGEQFF. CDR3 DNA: TGTGCCAGCTCAAGGTCGGGGGAGCAGTTCTTC.

The CDR3 sequence is CASSPQGVVTGELFF. CDR3 DNA: TGTGCCAGCAGCCCGCAGGGCGTTGTTACCGGGGAGCTGTTTTTT. This rearrangement joins TRBV7-2 to TRBJ2-2, with TRBD1 as a possible D gene (5 bases). The CDR3 covers 15 residues. The V end lost 5 bases, the J end lost 5 bases, and 15 bases lay between the germline ends. The germline V gene encodes CDR1 SGHTA and CDR2 FQGNSA. Full variable domain (missing parts from reference TRBV7-2 and TRBJ2-2): GAGVSQSPSNKVTEKGKDVELRCDPISGHTALYWYRQSLGQGLEFLIYFQGNSAPDKSGLPSDRFSAERTGGSVSTLTIQRTQQEDSAVYLCASSPQGVVTGELFFGEGSRLTVL.

CDR3 in DNA: TGTGCCGGCCATTCGAGGTCCGGGAACACTGAAGCTTTCTTT. This encodes CAGHSRSGNTEAFF. V usage is TRBV28 and J usage is TRBJ1-1; unclear D gene. Trimming cost V 11 bases and J 1 base, with 17 bases left between them. CDR1 and CDR2 from the germline V gene are MDHEN and SYDVKM. The CDR3 loop spans 14 amino acids.

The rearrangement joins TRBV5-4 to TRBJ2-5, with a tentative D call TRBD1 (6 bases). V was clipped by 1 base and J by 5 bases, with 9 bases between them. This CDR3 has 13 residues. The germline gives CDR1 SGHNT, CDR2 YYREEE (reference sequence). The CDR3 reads CASSLQGTETQYF. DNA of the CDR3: TGTGCCAGCAGCTTGCAGGGGACGGAGACCCAGTACTTC.

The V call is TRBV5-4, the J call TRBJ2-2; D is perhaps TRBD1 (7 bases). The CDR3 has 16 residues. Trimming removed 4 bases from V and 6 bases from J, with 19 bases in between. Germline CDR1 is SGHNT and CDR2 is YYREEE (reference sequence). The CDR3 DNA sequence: TGTGCCAGCAGCCCCCGACAGGGAGGTTTGGCCGGGGAGCTGTTTTTT. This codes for CASSPRQGGLAGELFF.

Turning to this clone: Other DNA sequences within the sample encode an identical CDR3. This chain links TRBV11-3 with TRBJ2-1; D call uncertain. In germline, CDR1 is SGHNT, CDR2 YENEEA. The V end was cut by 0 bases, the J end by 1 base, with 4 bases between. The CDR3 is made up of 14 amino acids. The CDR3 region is CASSLDKSYNEQFF. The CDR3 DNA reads TGTGCCAGCAGCTTAGACAAGTCCTACAATGAGCAGTTCTTC.

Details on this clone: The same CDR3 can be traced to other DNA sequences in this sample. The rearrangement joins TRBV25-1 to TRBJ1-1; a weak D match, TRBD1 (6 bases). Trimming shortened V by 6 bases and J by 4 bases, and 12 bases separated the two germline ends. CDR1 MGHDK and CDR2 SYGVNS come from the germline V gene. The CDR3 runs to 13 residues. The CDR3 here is CASSRGGGTEAFF. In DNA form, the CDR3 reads TGTGCCAGCAGCAGGGGTGGCGGCACTGAAGCTTTCTTT.

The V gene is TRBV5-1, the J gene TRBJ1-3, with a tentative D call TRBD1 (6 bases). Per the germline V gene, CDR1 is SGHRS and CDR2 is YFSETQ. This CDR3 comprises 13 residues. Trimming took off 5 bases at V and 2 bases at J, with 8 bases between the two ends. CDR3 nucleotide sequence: TGCGCCAGCAGAGGGGGACCTGGAAACACCATATATTTT. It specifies CASRGGPGNTIYF.

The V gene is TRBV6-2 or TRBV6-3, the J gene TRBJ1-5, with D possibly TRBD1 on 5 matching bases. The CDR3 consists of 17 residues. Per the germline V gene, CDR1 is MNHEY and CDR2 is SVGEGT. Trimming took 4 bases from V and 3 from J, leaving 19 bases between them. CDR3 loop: CASSSHRSPGNNQPQHF. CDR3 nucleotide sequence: TGTGCCAGCAGTTCCCACAGGTCCCCCGGGAACAATCAGCCCCAGCATTTT.

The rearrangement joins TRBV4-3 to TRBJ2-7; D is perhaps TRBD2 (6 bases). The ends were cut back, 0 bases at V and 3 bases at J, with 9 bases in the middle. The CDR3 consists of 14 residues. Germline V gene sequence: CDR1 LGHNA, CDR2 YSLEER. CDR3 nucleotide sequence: TGCGCCAGCAGCCAAGATCGGGGGTTCTACGAGCAGTACTTC. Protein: CASSQDRGFYEQYF.

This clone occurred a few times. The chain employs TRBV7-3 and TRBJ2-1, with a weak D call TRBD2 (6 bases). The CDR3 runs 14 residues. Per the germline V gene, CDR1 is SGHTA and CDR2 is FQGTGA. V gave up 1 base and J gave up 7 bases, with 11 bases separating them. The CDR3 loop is CASSLNIAVNEQFF. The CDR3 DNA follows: TGTGCCAGCAGCTTAAACATAGCGGTAAATGAGCAGTTCTTC.

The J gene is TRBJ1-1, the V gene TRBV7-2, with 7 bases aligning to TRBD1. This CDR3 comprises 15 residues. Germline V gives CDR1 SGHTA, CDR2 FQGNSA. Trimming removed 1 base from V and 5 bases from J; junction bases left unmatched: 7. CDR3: CASSLVGRGMTEAFF. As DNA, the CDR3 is TGTGCCAGCAGCTTAGTCGGCAGGGGGATGACTGAAGCTTTCTTT.

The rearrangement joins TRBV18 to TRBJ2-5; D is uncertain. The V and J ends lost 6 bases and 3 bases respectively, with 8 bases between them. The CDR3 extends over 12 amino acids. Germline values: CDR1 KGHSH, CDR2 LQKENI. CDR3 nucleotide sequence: TGTGCCAGCTCGCCTACGGAAGAGACCCAGTACTTC. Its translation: CASSPTEETQYF.

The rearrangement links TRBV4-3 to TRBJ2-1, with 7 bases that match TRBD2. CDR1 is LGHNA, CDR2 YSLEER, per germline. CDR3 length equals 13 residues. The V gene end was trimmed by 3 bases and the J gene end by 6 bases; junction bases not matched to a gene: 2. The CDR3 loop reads CASSHLAANEQFF. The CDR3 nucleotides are TGCGCCAGCAGCCACCTAGCGGCCAATGAGCAGTTCTTC.

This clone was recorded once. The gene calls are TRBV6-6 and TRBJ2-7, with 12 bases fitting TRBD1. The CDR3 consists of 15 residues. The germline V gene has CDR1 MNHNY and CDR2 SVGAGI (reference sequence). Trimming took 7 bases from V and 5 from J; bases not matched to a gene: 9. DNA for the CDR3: TGTGCCAGCACCAGTACGGGACAGGGGGCAAACGAGCAGTACTTC. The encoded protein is CASTSTGQGANEQYF.

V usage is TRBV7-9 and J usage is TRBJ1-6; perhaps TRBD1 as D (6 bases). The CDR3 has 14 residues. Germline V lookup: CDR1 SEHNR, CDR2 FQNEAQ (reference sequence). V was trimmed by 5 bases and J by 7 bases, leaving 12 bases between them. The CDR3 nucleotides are TGTGCCAGCAGCAGTACAGGGTTAAATTCACCCCTCCACTTT. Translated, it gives CASSSTGLNSPLHF. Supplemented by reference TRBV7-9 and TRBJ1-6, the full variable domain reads DTGVSQNPRHKITKRGQNVTFRCDPISEHNRLYWYRQTLGQGPEFLTYFQNEAQLEKSRLLSDRFSAERPKGSFSTLEIQRTEQGDSAMYLCASSSTGLNSPLHFGNGTRLTVT.

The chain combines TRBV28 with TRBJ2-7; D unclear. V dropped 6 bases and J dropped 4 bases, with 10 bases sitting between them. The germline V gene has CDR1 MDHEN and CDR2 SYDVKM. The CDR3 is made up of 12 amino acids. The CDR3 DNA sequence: TGTGCCAGCAGGCCGAGAGAATACGAGCAGTACTTC. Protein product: CASRPREYEQYF.

CDR3 sequence (DNA): TGTGCCAGCAGCTTAGATCTCGGGAAGAATTCACCCCTCCACTTT. As protein: CASSLDLGKNSPLHF. V gene TRBV11-2 combines with J gene TRBJ1-6; D gene uncertain. There are 15 residues in the CDR3. CDR1 is SGHAT, CDR2 FQNNGV, per germline. V was clipped by 0 bases and J by 7 bases, with 10 bases between them.